Listed below are T cell receptor beta chains from one sample, sequenced in a study of blood T cell repertoires in COVID-19. Assay used: immunoSEQ multiplex PCR; TCRdb lists only in-frame clones, some missing. The data hold roughly 30,000 clones, with more than 80% observed a single time. The sequencing sample was made of peripheral blood. The receptors stem from a human donor in a cohort sampled during active COVID-19. The CDR3 runs from the conserved cysteine through the conserved F or W. A D gene is named only where the DNA matches it firmly. The size field is filled for only some rows; it gives once, few, many or a size class.

v_gene: TRBV28
d_gene: TRBD1
j_gene: TRBJ1-4
abundance: NA
CDR3nt: TGTGCCAGCAGTTTAACCACAGGGGCGAGTGAAAAACTGTTTTTT
CDR3aa: CASSLTTGASEKLFF

v_gene: TRBV21-1
d_gene: NA
j_gene: TRBJ2-6
abundance: NA
CDR3nt: TGTGCCAGCAGCCTTTCGGGAGTGTCCTCTGGGGCCAACGTCCTGACTTTC
CDR3aa: CASSLSGVSSGANVLTF

v_gene: TRBV5-4
d_gene: NA
j_gene: TRBJ1-1
abundance: NA
CDR3nt: TGTGCCAGCAGCTCGGCCATATCGGGGGGCGCGCATGAAGCTTTCTTT
CDR3aa: CASSSAISGGAHEAFF

v_gene: TRBV7-2
d_gene: NA
j_gene: TRBJ2-1
abundance: NA
CDR3nt: TGTGCCAGCAGCTTAGGAGGGTCCTACAATGAGCAGTTCTTC
CDR3aa: CASSLGGSYNEQFF

v_gene: TRBV6-1
d_gene: NA
j_gene: TRBJ2-2
abundance: once
CDR3nt: TGTGCCAGCAGTGAGCCAGGCACCGGGGAGCTGTTTTTT
CDR3aa: CASSEPGTGELFF

v_gene: TRBV7-2
d_gene: TRBD2
j_gene: TRBJ2-7
abundance: NA
CDR3nt: TGTGCCAGCAGCCTCACTAGCGGGGGGGCCTACGAGCAGTACTTC
CDR3aa: CASSLTSGGAYEQYF

v_gene: TRBV29-1
d_gene: TRBD2
j_gene: TRBJ2-5
abundance: NA
CDR3nt: TGCAGCGTGGACGAGCGGGGCCGGCAAGAGACCCAGTACTTC
CDR3aa: CSVDERGRQETQYF

v_gene: TRBV7-9
d_gene: TRBD1
j_gene: TRBJ1-6
abundance: once
CDR3nt: TGTGCCAGCAGCACCCGGACAGGGGCGAGAGATTCACCCCTCCACTTT
CDR3aa: CASSTRTGARDSPLHF

v_gene: TRBV3-1/TRBV3-2
d_gene: TRBD1
j_gene: TRBJ1-2
abundance: NA
CDR3nt: TGTGCCAGCAGCCCAACTCTGGGGACAGCAAAAGCTAACTATGGCTACACCTTC
CDR3aa: CASSPTLGTAKANYGYTF

v_gene: TRBV30
d_gene: NA
j_gene: TRBJ2-5
abundance: NA
CDR3nt: TGTGCCTGGAGTGTAACGGGGGAGACCCAGTACTTC
CDR3aa: CAWSVTGETQYF

v_gene: TRBV9
d_gene: NA
j_gene: TRBJ2-2
abundance: NA
CDR3nt: TGTGCCAGCAGCGTAGCTCAGGGGGGGAACACCGGGGAGCTGTTTTTT
CDR3aa: CASSVAQGGNTGELFF

v_gene: TRBV2
d_gene: TRBD1
j_gene: TRBJ2-7
abundance: NA
CDR3nt: TGTGCCAGCAGTGAGGGACAGTTGGGGTACGAGCAGTACTTC
CDR3aa: CASSEGQLGYEQYF

v_gene: TRBV25-1
d_gene: TRBD1
j_gene: TRBJ1-2
abundance: NA
CDR3nt: TGTGCCAGCAGCCCAGGGGGGACAGGAAGTAACTATGGCTACACCTTC
CDR3aa: CASSPGGTGSNYGYTF

v_gene: TRBV12-3/TRBV12-4
d_gene: NA
j_gene: TRBJ2-7
abundance: once
CDR3nt: TGTGCCAGCAGCATGACAGGTCTGTACGAGCAGTACTTC
CDR3aa: CASSMTGLYEQYF

v_gene: TRBV6-5
d_gene: NA
j_gene: TRBJ2-3
abundance: NA
CDR3nt: TGTGCCAGCAGTTACTACCAGGGGCTCTACACAGATACGCAGTATTTT
CDR3aa: CASSYYQGLYTDTQYF

v_gene: TRBV7-8
d_gene: TRBD1
j_gene: TRBJ2-5
abundance: NA
CDR3nt: TGTGCCAGCAGCGGCAGGGGGCGATTGGAGACCCAGTACTTC
CDR3aa: CASSGRGRLETQYF

v_gene: TRBV6-5
d_gene: TRBD1
j_gene: TRBJ1-2
abundance: NA
CDR3nt: TGTGCCAGCAGTTACGGGTCAGGGGGCACATACTATGGCTACACCTTC
CDR3aa: CASSYGSGGTYYGYTF

v_gene: TRBV6-5
d_gene: NA
j_gene: TRBJ2-7
abundance: once
CDR3nt: TGTGCCAGTCCGAATTCTATCGAGCAGTACTTC
CDR3aa: CASPNSIEQYF

v_gene: TRBV24-1
d_gene: TRBD2
j_gene: TRBJ2-3
abundance: NA
CDR3nt: TGTGCCACCAGTCCGAATAGCGGGGGCGCAGATACGCAGTATTTT
CDR3aa: CATSPNSGGADTQYF

v_gene: TRBV28
d_gene: TRBD1
j_gene: TRBJ1-2
abundance: NA
CDR3nt: TGTGCCAGCAGTTCGGGACAGGGAGAAGGCTACACCTTC
CDR3aa: CASSSGQGEGYTF

v_gene: TRBV3-1/TRBV3-2
d_gene: NA
j_gene: TRBJ2-1
abundance: NA
CDR3nt: TGTGCCAGCAGCCACACACCCAATGAGCAGTTCTTC
CDR3aa: CASSHTPNEQFF

v_gene: TRBV11-2
d_gene: NA
j_gene: TRBJ1-2
abundance: NA
CDR3nt: TGTGCCAGCAGCGATAGGGGGTTCTATGGCTACACCTTC
CDR3aa: CASSDRGFYGYTF

v_gene: TRBV19
d_gene: NA
j_gene: TRBJ2-4
abundance: NA
CDR3nt: TGTGCCAGTAGTAGCAGGGCGGAAAACATTCAGTACTTC
CDR3aa: CASSSRAENIQYF

v_gene: TRBV10-3
d_gene: NA
j_gene: TRBJ2-1
abundance: NA
CDR3nt: TGTGCCATCAGTGAGTCGAGCCCGGAGCAGTTCTTC
CDR3aa: CAISESSPEQFF

v_gene: TRBV5-1
d_gene: NA
j_gene: TRBJ2-3
abundance: NA
CDR3nt: TGCGCCAGCAGCTTAAGCCGAACCCGCACAGATACGCAGTATTTT
CDR3aa: CASSLSRTRTDTQYF

v_gene: TRBV27
d_gene: TRBD1
j_gene: TRBJ1-1
abundance: NA
CDR3nt: TGTGCCAGCAGTTTCGGGCCCTGGCAGGGGGCGACTGAAGCTTTCTTT
CDR3aa: CASSFGPWQGATEAFF

v_gene: TRBV6-5
d_gene: TRBD2
j_gene: TRBJ2-2
abundance: NA
CDR3nt: TGTGCCAGCGGGACTAGCGGGGGCGGGTGGGAGCTGTTTTTT
CDR3aa: CASGTSGGGWELFF

v_gene: TRBV7-8
d_gene: NA
j_gene: TRBJ1-2
abundance: NA
CDR3nt: TGTGCCAGCAGCTTAGACGGTTCCAAAACCAACTATGGCTACACCTTC
CDR3aa: CASSLDGSKTNYGYTF

v_gene: TRBV6-5
d_gene: NA
j_gene: TRBJ2-3
abundance: NA
CDR3nt: TGTGCCAGCACTGGGACACCCAGCACAGATACGCAGTATTTT
CDR3aa: CASTGTPSTDTQYF

v_gene: TRBV4-2
d_gene: NA
j_gene: TRBJ1-4
abundance: NA
CDR3nt: TGTGCCAGCAGTAACCAGGCCGATGAAAAACTGTTTTTT
CDR3aa: CASSNQADEKLFF

v_gene: TRBV11-2
d_gene: TRBD2
j_gene: TRBJ2-1
abundance: NA
CDR3nt: TGTGCCAGCAGCCTCACTAGCGGGATTTACAATGAGCAGTTCTTC
CDR3aa: CASSLTSGIYNEQFF

v_gene: TRBV4-2
d_gene: NA
j_gene: TRBJ1-2
abundance: NA
CDR3nt: TGTGCCAGCAGCCAAGATCGTCGTCAGGGAGGAGGCTATGGCTACACCTTC
CDR3aa: CASSQDRRQGGGYGYTF

v_gene: TRBV7-2
d_gene: TRBD1
j_gene: TRBJ2-7
abundance: NA
CDR3nt: TGTGCCAGCAGCTTAGCCGCGGACAGGGCCTACGAGCAGTACTTC
CDR3aa: CASSLAADRAYEQYF